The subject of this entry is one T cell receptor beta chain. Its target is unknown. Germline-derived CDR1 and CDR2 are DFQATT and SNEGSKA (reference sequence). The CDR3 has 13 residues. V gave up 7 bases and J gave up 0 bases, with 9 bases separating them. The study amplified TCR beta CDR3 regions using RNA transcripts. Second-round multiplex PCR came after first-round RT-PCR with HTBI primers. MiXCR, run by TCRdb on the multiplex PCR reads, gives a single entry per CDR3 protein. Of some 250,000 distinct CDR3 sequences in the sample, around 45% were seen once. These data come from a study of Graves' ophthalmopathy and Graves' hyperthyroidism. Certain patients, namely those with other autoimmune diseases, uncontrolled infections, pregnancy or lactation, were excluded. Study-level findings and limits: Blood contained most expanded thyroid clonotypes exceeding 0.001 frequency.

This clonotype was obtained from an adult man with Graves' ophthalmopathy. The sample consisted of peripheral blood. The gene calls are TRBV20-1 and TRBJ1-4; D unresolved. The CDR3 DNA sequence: TGCAGTGTTTTCCTTCCAACTAATGAAAAACTGTTTTTT. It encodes CSVFLPTNEKLFF.